This TCR beta chain was observed in a study of T cell responses to AZD1222 COVID-19 vaccine. Findings and limits, study-wide: Repertoires were obtained only post-peak T cell response.

On this clone: No antigen is known for it.

V gave up 6 bases and J gave up 8 bases; unmatched junction bases: 10. The germline CDR1 and CDR2 sequences are MDHEN and SYDVKM. The CDR3 consists of 15 residues. TCRdb's table, derived via immunoSEQ multiplex PCR, lists solely in-frame clones and lacks some. The sample gives about 83,000 clones, 80% to 90% of which show up once; 31% is in the top ten. The sample was peripheral blood, taken on day 0 of AZD1222 vaccination. The sequence was collected from an adult in good health. The chain employs TRBV28 and TRBJ2-1; 10 bases map to TRBD2. The CDR3 sequence: CASRYLAGVRHEQFF. For the CDR3, the DNA is TGTGCCAGCAGATATCTAGCGGGAGTCAGGCATGAGCAGTTCTTC.